These 3 T cell receptor beta chains came from one sample sequenced in a study of T-cell reconstitution after alpha-beta-depleted transplantation in children. Construction of the TCRbeta library involved unique molecular identifiers. TCRdb analysed the PCR reads with MiXCR anew, one entry per CDR3 protein. The table shows 600,000 to 700,000 distinct CDR3 sequences, with around 12% occurring only once. Sequenced here: PBMCs, sampled before TCRalphabeta/CD19-depleted stem cell transplant. These receptors were collected from a girl aged 2 to 9 with congenital amegakaryocytic thrombocytopenia, due to receive a stem cell transplant.

The rearrangement joins TRBV9 to TRBJ2-5, with D possibly matching TRBD1 (5 bases). Between the trimmed V and J ends, which lost 3 bases and 4 bases, there was a span of 16 bases. Per the germline V gene, CDR1 is SGDLS and CDR2 is YYNGEE. The CDR3 totals 15 residues. The CDR3 is CASSALLGVGETQYF. CDR3 sequence (DNA): TGTGCCAGCAGCGCATTATTAGGGGTAGGAGAGACCCAGTACTTC.

This clonotype was picked up a small number of times. The J gene is TRBJ2-5, the V gene TRBV3-1, with D hard to call. The germline V gene has CDR1 LGHDT and CDR2 YNNKEL (reference sequence). V lost 1 base and J lost 4, with 7 bases in between. This CDR3 comprises 13 residues. The CDR3 sequence is CASSQAWGETQYF. In DNA, the CDR3 is TGTGCCAGCAGCCAAGCTTGGGGAGAGACCCAGTACTTC.

This rearrangement joins TRBV5-1 to TRBJ2-1; D is tentatively TRBD1 or TRBD2 (6 bases each). V lost 4 bases to trimming and J lost 6 bases, with 17 bases between them. CDR1 and CDR2 (germline): SGHRS, YFSETQ. This CDR3 spans 15 amino acids. The chain's CDR3 is CASSGGNGQFNEQFF. As DNA, the CDR3 is TGCGCCAGCAGCGGGGGGAATGGACAGTTCAATGAGCAGTTCTTC.